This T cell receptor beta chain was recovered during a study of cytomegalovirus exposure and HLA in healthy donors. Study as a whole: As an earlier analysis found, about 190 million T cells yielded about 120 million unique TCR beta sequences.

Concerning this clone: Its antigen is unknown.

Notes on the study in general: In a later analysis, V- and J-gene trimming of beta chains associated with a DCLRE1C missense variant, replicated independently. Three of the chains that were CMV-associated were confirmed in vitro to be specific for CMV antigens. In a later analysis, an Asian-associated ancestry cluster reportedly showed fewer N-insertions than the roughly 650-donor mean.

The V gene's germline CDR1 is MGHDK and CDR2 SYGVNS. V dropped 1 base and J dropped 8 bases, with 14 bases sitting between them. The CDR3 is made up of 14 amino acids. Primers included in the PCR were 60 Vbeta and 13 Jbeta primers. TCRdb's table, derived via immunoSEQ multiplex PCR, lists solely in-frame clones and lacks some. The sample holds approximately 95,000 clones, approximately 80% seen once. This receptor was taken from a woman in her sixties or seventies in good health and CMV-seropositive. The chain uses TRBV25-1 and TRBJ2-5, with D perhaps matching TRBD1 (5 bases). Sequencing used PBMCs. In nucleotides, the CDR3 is TGTGCCAGCAGTGAATGGGGCAGAGAGGATACCCAGTACTTC. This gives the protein CASSEWGREDTQYF.